The 11 T cell receptor beta chains below were found in one sample sequenced in a study of human T cells and chemical hapten exposure. TCRdb analysed the RACE reads with MiXCR anew, one entry per CDR3 protein. The data hold 150,000 to 200,000 distinct CDR3 sequences, with approximately 20% observed a single time. Specified time point: patch test 1, 2 weeks after DPC sensitization. The treatment was: therapeutic diphenylcyclopropenone sensitization with weekly scalp DPC. The material was whole blood, obtained in connection with sensitization to the hapten diphenylcyclopropenone (DPC). These receptors came from a woman aged 45-60 years with alopecia areata. Some clones in this sample may be carry-over from other donors' samples.

CDR3 sequence reads: CASSHRGPGATDTQYF. The CDR3 DNA sequence: TGTGCCAGCAGCCACAGGGGGCCGGGGGCCACAGATACGCAGTATTTT. The chain employs TRBV6-5 and TRBJ2-3; 9 bases map to TRBD1. The CDR3 length is 16 residues. With V trimmed by 6 bases and J by 2 bases, 9 bases remained unmatched. Per the germline V gene, CDR1 is MNHEY and CDR2 is SVGAGI.

This clonotype was observed a handful of times. The chain recombines TRBV5-1 with TRBJ2-4; 8 positions agree with TRBD1. The CDR3 runs to 15 residues. CDR1 and CDR2 from the germline V gene are SGHRS and YFSETQ. With 4 bases clipped from V and 7 bases from J, the junction kept 10 bases outside the gene matches. The CDR3 region is CASSQQGDKDNIQYF. CDR3 DNA sequence: TGCGCCAGCAGCCAACAGGGGGATAAGGACAACATTCAGTACTTC.

The chain couples TRBV18 to TRBJ2-1; 10 nucleotides agree with TRBD1. The CDR3 is 17 residues long. CDR1 and CDR2 from the germline V gene are KGHSH and LQKENI. The ends lost 0 bases at V and 3 bases at J; junction bases unmatched: 5. CDR3 residues: CASSPPVTGGDYNEQFF. For the CDR3, the DNA is TGTGCCAGCTCACCACCGGTGACAGGGGGCGACTACAATGAGCAGTTCTTC.

The V gene is TRBV12-3 or TRBV12-4, the J gene TRBJ2-1; D call uncertain. Trimming shortened V by 6 bases and J by 3 bases, and 9 bases separated the two germline ends. The CDR3 runs to 13 residues. CDR3 loop: CASRHLDYNEQFF. DNA for the CDR3: TGTGCCAGCAGACATCTAGACTACAATGAGCAGTTCTTC.

There are a few counts of this clonotype. The chain is built from TRBV15 and TRBJ1-1; tentative D call: TRBD1 (5 bases). From germline, CDR1 is LNHNV and CDR2 YYDKDF (reference sequence). This CDR3 spans 18 amino acids. Trimming shortened V by 2 bases and J by 0 bases, and 19 bases separated the two germline ends. The CDR3 loop is CATSRQGGSGRVNTEAFF. CDR3 DNA sequence: TGTGCCACCAGCAGACAGGGCGGATCGGGTAGAGTGAACACTGAAGCTTTCTTT. Full variable domain (rest looked up from reference TRBV15 and TRBJ1-1): DAMVIQNPRYQVTQFGKPVTLSCSQTLNHNVMYWYQQKSSQAPKLLFHYYDKDFNNEADTPDNFQSRRPNTSFCFLDIRSPGLGDTAMYLCATSRQGGSGRVNTEAFFGQGTRLTVV.

The CDR3 sequence: CASTPGSPIQYF. The CDR3 nucleotides are TGTGCCAGCACCCCGGGCAGCCCAATTCAGTACTTC. The chain carries TRBV7-2 and TRBJ2-4; D remains ambiguous. The CDR3 runs 12 residues. V was pared by 7 bases and J by 10 bases, with 14 bases between. Germline V CDR1 and CDR2: SGHTA, FQGNSA.

This clonotype was seen more than once but under ten times. This chain joins TRBV6-1 and TRBJ2-4; the match to TRBD1 covers 7 bases. The V gene end was trimmed by 7 bases and the J gene end by 9 bases; junction bases not matched to a gene: 9. The CDR3 contains 13 residues. Germline-derived CDR1 and CDR2 are MNHNS and SASEGT. CDR3 nucleotide sequence: TGTGCCAGCACCTCGACAGGGTTTGGCATTCAGTACTTC. Protein product: CASTSTGFGIQYF.

The chain recombines TRBV5-1 with TRBJ2-2, with unresolved D. Germline CDR1 is SGHRS and CDR2 is YFSETQ. The CDR3 spans 15 residues. The V gene lost 0 bases and the J gene lost 4 bases, with 10 bases spanning the gap. CDR3 in amino acids: CASSLDNRFTGELFF. In nucleotides, the CDR3 is TGCGCCAGCAGCTTGGATAACAGATTCACCGGGGAGCTGTTTTTT.

The V call is TRBV7-9, the J call TRBJ2-2; TRBD1 is a possible D gene (5 bases). The CDR3 consists of 18 residues. V gave up 2 bases and J gave up 2 bases, with 18 bases separating them. Germline lookup yields CDR1 SEHNR and CDR2 FQNEAQ (reference sequence). In DNA form, the CDR3 reads TGTGCCAGCAGCTTAAGCGTGGTTTCGGACAAAAACACCGGGGAGCTGTTTTTT. Its protein is CASSLSVVSDKNTGELFF.

This clonotype was observed a few times. The chain recombines TRBV20-1 with TRBJ2-2; a weak D match, TRBD2 (6 bases). Germline-derived CDR1 and CDR2 are DFQATT and SNEGSKA (reference sequence). V was shortened by 3 bases and J by 5 bases, with 16 bases between the two germline ends. The CDR3 length is 15 residues. The CDR3: CSASSRERYTGELFF. As DNA, the CDR3 is TGCAGTGCTAGTTCCCGGGAGCGATATACCGGGGAGCTGTTTTTT.

This chain links TRBV9 with TRBJ1-1; D is possibly TRBD1 (6 bases). The CDR3 runs to 13 residues. Germline CDR1 SGDLS, CDR2 YYNGEE. V was clipped by 0 bases and J by 8 bases, with 11 bases between them. This CDR3 is CASSVGDTKEAFF. Written as DNA, the CDR3 is TGTGCCAGCAGCGTAGGGGACACGAAAGAAGCTTTCTTT.